This T cell receptor (beta chain) was observed in a study of CD8+CD57+ T cells in acquired aplastic anemia. Many counts were recorded for this clonotype. The CDR3 runs to 15 residues. Germline V CDR1 and CDR2: SGHDN, FVKESK. The V and J ends lost 4 bases and 2 bases respectively, with 12 bases between them. TCR beta VDJ and CDR3 profiling used genomic DNA as template. TCRdb re-called the reads with MiXCR, one entry per CDR3 protein. There are about 180,000 distinct CDR3 sequences in the sample; approximately 46% occur only once, and under 3.5% lies in the top ten. The rearrangement links TRBV14 to TRBJ2-1; D may correspond to TRBD1 or TRBD2 (5 bases each). The sample comprised sorted CD4+, CD8+, or CD8+CD57+ T cells (not recorded which) from PBMCs. This receptor was obtained from a human donor in good health. The chain's CDR3 is CASSLVTGPYNEQFF. CDR3 nucleotides: TGTGCCAGCAGCCTGGTGACGGGACCCTACAATGAGCAGTTCTTC.